A single sample is the source of the 10 T cell receptor beta chains below, sequenced in a study of metastatic and nonmetastatic thyroid tumors. TCRdb reprocessed the PCR reads using MiXCR. This sample yields some 15,000 clones, of which around 31% are seen a single time; roughly 13% belongs to the top ten. Ahead of thyroid surgery, no patient had received treatment of any kind. Sample: tumor tissue. These receptor sequences come from a male donor with papillary thyroid cancer or a benign thyroid nodule (not recorded which). Some clones in this sample may be carry-over from other donors' samples.

This clone occurred many times. The V call is TRBV20-1, the J call TRBJ1-5; D is uncertain. The CDR3 has 16 amino acids. Trimming pared 2 bases from V and 4 bases from J, leaving 18 bases between. In germline, CDR1 is DFQATT, CDR2 SNEGSKA (reference sequence). The CDR3 spells CSARSRGAITNQPQHF. The CDR3 DNA is TGCAGTGCTAGATCCCGTGGAGCGATTACTAATCAGCCCCAGCATTTT.

Details on this clone: This may come from a read error, since a much larger clone is one base off. Written as DNA, the CDR3 is TGTGCCAGCAGCTTGGACGCAGGGATCGGCACAGATATGCAGTATTTT. Its protein product is CASSLDAGIGTDMQYF. The V gene is TRBV5-4, the J gene TRBJ2-3, with D tentatively TRBD1 (5 bases). Germline values: CDR1 SGHNT, CDR2 YYREEE (reference sequence). This CDR3 has 16 amino acids.

This CDR3 reads CASSLASGRLNTGELFF. The CDR3 bases are TGTGCCAGCAGTTTAGCTAGCGGGAGGTTGAACACCGGGGAGCTGTTTTTT. The chain has TRBV12-3 or TRBV12-4 and TRBJ2-2, with 10 bases that match TRBD2. V shed 0 bases and J 1 base; nucleotides not matched to a gene: 2. This CDR3 has 17 amino acids.

This clone was detected ten times or more. The J gene is TRBJ2-3, the V gene TRBV11-2; no clear D. CDR1 and CDR2 (germline): SGHAT, FQNNGV. The CDR3 consists of 15 residues. The V end was cut by 2 bases, the J end by 0 bases, with 9 bases between. The CDR3 is CASSLTAQSTDTQYF. In nucleotides, the CDR3 is TGTGCCAGCAGCTTAACCGCCCAAAGCACAGATACGCAGTATTTT. The variable domain in full, completed from reference TRBV11-2 and TRBJ2-3, reads EAGVAQSPRYKIIEKRQSVAFWCNPISGHATLYWYQQILGQGPKLLIQFQNNGVVDDSQLPKDRFSAERLKGVDSTLKIQPAKLEDSAVYLCASSLTAQSTDTQYFGPGTRLTVL.

The table lists this clone with many counts. The rearrangement links TRBV18 to TRBJ2-1; D possibly matches TRBD1 or TRBD2 (5 bases each). The CDR3 length is 15 residues. Per germline, CDR1 KGHSH and CDR2 LQKENI. V gave up 3 bases and J gave up 3 bases, with 12 bases separating them. The CDR3 DNA is TGTGCCAGCTCACCGGCTAGGGGAGACTACAATGAGCAGTTCTTC. It yields the protein CASSPARGDYNEQFF. Based on the CDR3 plus reference TRBV18 and TRBJ2-1, the full variable domain is NAGVMQNPRHLVRRRGQEARLRCSPMKGHSHVYWYRQLPEEGLKFMVYLQKENIIDESGMPKERFSAEFPKEGPSILRIQQVVRGDSAAYFCASSPARGDYNEQFFGPGTRLTVL.

The rearrangement uses TRBV19 and TRBJ1-1; D call uncertain. The CDR3 is made up of 13 amino acids. Trimming took 2 bases from V and 1 from J, leaving 5 bases between them. Germline values: CDR1 LNHDA, CDR2 SQIVND (reference sequence). DNA of the CDR3: TGTGCCAGTAGTATAAACAGGAACACTGAAGCTTTCTTT. Translation gives CASSINRNTEAFF.

The chain employs TRBV7-2 and TRBJ1-2, with TRBD1 as a possible D gene (5 bases). CDR1 and CDR2 from the germline V gene are SGHTA and FQGNSA. This CDR3 comprises 13 residues. Trimming took off 6 bases at V and 2 bases at J, with 10 bases between the two ends. CDR3 coding DNA: TGTGCCAGCAGTAGACAGAAGAACTATGGCTACACCTTC. Translated, it gives CASSRQKNYGYTF.

Notes on this clone: The junction differs from germline at one of its ends, possibly a read error. The rearrangement uses TRBV10-3 and TRBJ2-3; 7 bases are shared with TRBD2. The CDR3 consists of 14 residues. Looked up from germline, CDR1 is ENHRY and CDR2 is SYGVKD. The CDR3 protein is CAIREGLPTDTQYF. The CDR3 nucleotides are TGTGCCATCCGTGAGGGACTACCGACAGATACGCAGTATTTT.

This clone is medium-sized by share. This chain connects TRBV2 to TRBJ1-2, with D perhaps matching TRBD1 (5 bases). CDR1 and CDR2 (germline): SNHLY, FYNNEI. The CDR3 consists of 15 residues. Trimming left V 6 bases short and J 0 bases short, with 14 bases between. The chain's CDR3 is CASSPRTTANYGYTF. CDR3 nucleotide sequence: TGTGCCAGCAGCCCAAGGACAACGGCTAACTATGGCTACACCTTC.

This clone has ten or more counts. The J gene is TRBJ2-3, the V gene TRBV20-1, with TRBD1 as a possible D gene (6 bases). CDR1 and CDR2 from the germline V gene are DFQATT and SNEGSKA (reference sequence). V lost 6 bases, J lost 4 bases, and 20 bases lay in between. This CDR3 spans 15 amino acids. DNA for the CDR3: TGCAGTGCCCCTTCCGTCCAGGGGTCCCCAGATACGCAGTATTTT. Its translation is CSAPSVQGSPDTQYF.